The rows below give T cell receptor beta chains drawn from one sample of a study of cytotoxic CD8 clonotypes in ibrutinib-treated CLL. Data came from immunoSEQ multiplex PCR; TCRdb stores just in-frame clones and leaves some out. The sample carries under 200,000 clones, approximately 84% recorded once. Sequenced material: PBMCs, taken after 24 months of ibrutinib treatment. The receptors shown here come from a human donor with chronic lymphocytic leukemia. The CDR3 runs from the conserved cysteine through the conserved F or W.

CDR3: CASSYGPSGQYEQYF; J: TRBJ2-7; V: TRBV6-6
CDR3: CASSQYEQYF; J: TRBJ2-7; V: TRBV28
CDR3: CASRATAGNTIYF; J: TRBJ1-3; V: TRBV19
CDR3: CASSSGGGNDYGYTF; J: TRBJ1-2; V: TRBV28
CDR3: CASSPPTSGRAVQYF; J: TRBJ2-7; V: TRBV7-2
CDR3: CASSFSPLEIQYF; J: TRBJ2-4; V: TRBV28
CDR3: CAARRDRVRVEQYF; J: TRBJ2-7; V: TRBV5-8
CDR3: CASSEGGALGTEAFF; J: TRBJ1-1; V: TRBV2
CDR3: CASSPPGPGFYGYTF; J: TRBJ1-2; V: TRBV18
CDR3: CAWGDVSYGYTF; J: TRBJ1-2; V: TRBV30
CDR3: CASSLGQYGYTF; J: TRBJ1-2; V: TRBV5-1
CDR3: CATQGSGNTIYF; J: TRBJ1-3; V: TRBV28
CDR3: CASSSPGRAVYEQYF; J: TRBJ2-7; V: TRBV6-5
CDR3: CASSFLGTRFSNEQFF; J: TRBJ2-1; V: TRBV11-1
CDR3: CASSQDGRGPLEKLFF; J: TRBJ1-4; V: TRBV4-1
CDR3: CAGRDGVSYEQYF; J: TRBJ2-7; V: TRBV2
CDR3: CASSSGDRAYEQYF; J: TRBJ2-7; V: TRBV6-5
CDR3: CASSSYREGSTDTQYF; J: TRBJ2-3; V: TRBV5-1
CDR3: CASSFGAGNEQFF; J: TRBJ2-1; V: TRBV5-4
CDR3: CASSLPDPSTEAFF; J: TRBJ1-1; V: TRBV5-1
CDR3: CASSQTTGGGQSEAFF; J: TRBJ1-1; V: TRBV4-1
CDR3: CASSPGGFRAEQYF; J: TRBJ2-7; V: TRBV25-1
CDR3: CASSGVRGPQHF; J: TRBJ1-5; V: TRBV6-5
CDR3: CSVQDLAKNIQYF; J: TRBJ2-4; V: TRBV29-1
CDR3: CASSLFWTSGTSSYEQYF; J: TRBJ2-7; V: TRBV5-1
CDR3: CASSGGTGRGRNEQFF; J: TRBJ2-1; V: TRBV5-4
CDR3: CAWTGQGRNTEAFF; J: TRBJ1-1; V: TRBV30
CDR3: CASSPGNYGYTF; J: TRBJ1-2; V: TRBV19
CDR3: CASSTKGGGRGTGSTEAFF; J: TRBJ1-1; V: TRBV18
CDR3: CATSVGDTQYF; J: TRBJ2-3; V: TRBV5-1
CDR3: CASSLAGTGGRGELFF; J: TRBJ2-2; V: TRBV5-1
CDR3: CASSEYHYEKLFF; J: TRBJ1-4; V: TRBV25-1
CDR3: CASSLTESTQYF; J: TRBJ2-3; V: TRBV5-1
CDR3: CASSLSGQGGNEQYF; J: TRBJ2-7; V: TRBV7-2
CDR3: CASSRDGYYNSPLHF; J: TRBJ1-6; V: TRBV9
CDR3: CASSYSWADGTGELFF; J: TRBJ2-2; V: TRBV6-5
CDR3: CASSLLAGGGNTGELFF; J: TRBJ2-2; V: TRBV27
CDR3: CASSFSGTGVSEQYF; J: TRBJ2-7; V: TRBV28
CDR3: CASSPGTSGTGELFF; J: TRBJ2-2; V: TRBV18
CDR3: CASSLWDGQQYF; J: TRBJ2-7; V: TRBV5-6
CDR3: CASSQDGVGTLQFF; J: TRBJ2-1; V: TRBV4-2
CDR3: CASSPTENREQFF; J: TRBJ2-1; V: TRBV18
CDR3: CASSTSGRARETQYF; J: TRBJ2-5; V: TRBV19
CDR3: CASNPSGSGSEQFF; J: TRBJ2-1; V: TRBV25-1
CDR3: CASSLPRFYNEQFF; J: TRBJ2-1; V: TRBV19
CDR3: CASSFRVFSNQPQHF; J: TRBJ1-5; V: TRBV27
CDR3: CASSEWSSGILDTQYF; J: TRBJ2-3; V: TRBV25-1
CDR3: CASSTEGLAGGRHANTGELFF; J: TRBJ2-2; V: TRBV27
CDR3: CASSRSPGTGNEQFF; J: TRBJ2-1; V: TRBV11-3
CDR3: CASSLYTGNYEQYF; J: TRBJ2-7; V: TRBV7-6
CDR3: CASSLGRENTEAFF; J: TRBJ1-1; V: TRBV6-6
CDR3: CASSSLWQATNEKLFF; J: TRBJ1-4; V: TRBV11-2
CDR3: CASSREGQGGTEAFF; J: TRBJ1-1; V: TRBV5-1